This T cell receptor (beta chain) was recorded in a study of CD8 T cells in ankylosing spondylitis. Study-wide results and limits: Apparently characteristic of ankylosing spondylitis blood was a TCR beta motif (eight highly homologous variants). Before this, some motif variants had been reported in reactive arthritis synovial fluid and blood.

A quantitative 5'-RACE method, one with molecular barcodes, was used to make TCR beta libraries. TCRdb processed the 5' RACE reads anew with MiXCR; each CDR3 protein has one entry. The repertoire holds about 510,000 distinct CDR3 sequences, about 5% seen once, with roughly 3.2% in the top ten. About this clonotype: Its specificity is not known.

The V gene's germline CDR1 is SGHRS and CDR2 YFSETQ. V lost 6 bases to trimming and J lost 7 bases, with 20 bases between them. The CDR3 extends over 15 amino acids. The receptor was isolated from a male donor with ankylosing spondylitis. Material for sequencing was blood, either unsorted or a sorted T cell fraction (not recorded which). V is TRBV5-1 and J is TRBJ2-1; D may be TRBD1 (5 bases). The CDR3 reads CASTPSRVMRNEQFF. In DNA form, the CDR3 reads TGCGCCAGCACCCCATCCAGGGTTATGCGGAATGAGCAGTTCTTC. Based on the CDR3 plus reference TRBV5-1 and TRBJ2-1, the full variable domain is KAGVTQTPRYLIKTRGQQVTLSCSPISGHRSVSWYQQTPGQGLQFLFEYFSETQRNKGNFPGRFSGRQFSNSRSEMNVSTLELGDSALYLCASTPSRVMRNEQFFGPGTRLTVL.